Following are 11 T cell receptor beta chains from one sample sequenced in a study of T cell clonality in common variable immunodeficiency. Assay: immunoSEQ multiplex PCR; the TCRdb copy retains only in-frame clones and omits some. The repertoire consists of approximately 45,000 clones, none detected only once. Sample: peripheral blood mononuclear cells. These receptors were obtained from a person aged 18-70 years in good health.

This clone was recorded at least ten times. The DNA ends 3 residues before the CDR3 does, and the rest of the CDR3 is filled in from the germline J gene. The chain carries TRBV7-2 and TRBJ1-1; TRBD1 matches 7 bases. The trim removed 2 bases at V and 5 bases at J, leaving 5 bases unmatched. The length of the CDR3 is 14 residues. The germline CDR1 and CDR2 sequences are SGHTA and FQGNSA. Incomplete CDR3 DNA: TGTGCCAGCAGCTTATCGACAGGGCGAACTGAA. The encoded protein is CASSLSTGRTE. In full, the CDR3 is CASSLSTGRTEAFF.

Ten or more counts support this clone. The read is 3 residues too short to cover the CDR3 end, so that end is filled in from the germline J gene. The chain uses TRBV6-2 or TRBV6-3 and TRBJ2-3; no clear D. Germline values: CDR1 MNHEY, CDR2 SVGEGT. The CDR3 runs 12 residues. Trimming took 4 bases from V and 6 from J, leaving 8 bases between them. Here the CDR3 reads CASSSSVDTQYF. Incomplete CDR3 DNA: TGTGCCAGCAGTTCCAGTGTGGATACG.

This clone was found many times. Sequencing ends 3 residues short of the CDR3 end; the germline J gene provides the rest. The chain employs TRBV19 and TRBJ1-4; 8 bases align to TRBD1. Germline trimming cut 3 bases from V and 3 bases from J; bases unmatched to any gene: 3. This CDR3 comprises 15 residues. Germline lookup yields CDR1 LNHDA and CDR2 SQIVND (reference sequence). CDR3 in amino acids: CASSIRTGPNEKLFF. The sequenced part of the CDR3 DNA is TGTGCCAGTAGTATCAGGACAGGGCCTAATGAAAAA.

This clone was counted many times. With the read ending 3 residues before the CDR3 end, the germline J gene is used to fill in that end. The chain joins TRBV28 to TRBJ2-7, with TRBD2 matching over 11 bases. Unmatched junction bases numbered 3, after V lost 5 bases and J lost 6 bases. This CDR3 contains 13 residues. CDR1 and CDR2 from the germline V gene are MDHEN and SYDVKM. The part of the CDR3 DNA that was read is TGTGCCAGCAGTCCGACTAGCGGGATCGAG. It translates to CASSPTSGIE. The whole CDR3 reads CASSPTSGIEQYF.

This clone occurred many times. The read stops 3 residues short of the end of the CDR3; the missing end is completed from the germline J gene. The chain carries TRBV9 and TRBJ2-1, with 11 bases aligning to TRBD1. The germline V gene encodes CDR1 SGDLS and CDR2 YYNGEE. V shed 4 bases, J shed 8 bases, and the junction held 5 bases outside the gene matches. This CDR3 contains 14 residues. CDR3 DNA (partial): TGTGCCAGCAGCCCCCGGACAGGGGGCCATGAG. Translating gives CASSPRTGGHE. The whole CDR3 protein is CASSPRTGGHEQFF.

The table lists this clone with many counts. The missing CDR3 end, 3 residues past where the read stops, is filled in from the germline J gene. The chain joins TRBV9 to TRBJ2-6; 7 bases fit TRBD1. Unmatched junction bases numbered 4, after V lost 3 bases and J lost 4 bases. This CDR3 contains 15 residues. Germline CDR1 is SGDLS and CDR2 is YYNGEE. Partial CDR3 DNA: TGTGCCAGCAGCGCAACAGGGGAAGGGGCCAACGTC. As protein: CASSATGEGANV. Given in full, the CDR3 is CASSATGEGANVLTF.

At least ten counts were recorded for this clone. The observed sequence ends 3 residues before the CDR3 terminus, with the missing tail filled in from the germline J gene. The chain combines TRBV5-1 with TRBJ2-5; D gene unclear. Germline values: CDR1 SGHRS, CDR2 YFSETQ. The germline V and J ends were trimmed by 6 bases and 5 bases, with 26 bases remaining between them. This CDR3 has 17 residues. The DNA read from the CDR3 is TGCGCCAGCAACCCCTCTCCCTTCCCCAGCGCCGGTGAGACC. Amino acids: CASNPSPFPSAGET. The whole CDR3 reads CASNPSPFPSAGETQYF.

This clone has ten or more counts. The read stops 3 residues short of the end of the CDR3; the missing end is completed from the germline J gene. The chain joins TRBV30 to TRBJ2-2; 8 bases match TRBD2. From germline, CDR1 is GTSNPN and CDR2 SVGIG (reference sequence). V lost 1 base, J lost 1 base, and 20 bases stayed unmatched. This CDR3 is built from 21 residues. The covered CDR3 bases are TGTGCCTGGAGTGCGCACCTAGGTTTGGTAGCGGGGAACAAGAACACCGGGGAG. Protein product: CAWSAHLGLVAGNKNTGE. The whole CDR3 reads CAWSAHLGLVAGNKNTGELFF.

This clone was counted many times. Read sequence stops 3 residues before the CDR3 end, and the germline J gene provides the missing end. The chain has TRBV7-8 and TRBJ1-2, with 8 nucleotides matching TRBD1. CDR3 length: 14 residues. The germline gives CDR1 SGHVS, CDR2 FQNEAQ. The CDR3 loop reads CASSPGGDSFGYTF. The covered CDR3 bases are TGTGCCAGCAGCCCAGGGGGCGATTCGTTCGGC.

This clone was counted many times. The read terminates 3 residues ahead of where the CDR3 ends, so the germline J gene completes it. V gene TRBV20-1 combines with J gene TRBJ2-3; D is possibly TRBD1 or TRBD2 (5 bases each). The CDR3 is made up of 16 amino acids. Germline values: CDR1 DFQATT, CDR2 SNEGSKA (reference sequence). V shed 2 bases and J shed 2 bases, with 17 bases lying between them. CDR3 bases read: TGCAGTGCTAGATGGGGCCTCCACGGGATCACAGATACG. Translating gives CSARWGLHGITDT. The full-length CDR3 reads as CSARWGLHGITDTQYF.

This clone was detected ten times or more. Read coverage stops 3 residues before the CDR3 terminus; the germline J gene supplies the remainder. The chain combines TRBV19 with TRBJ2-7; 13 bases are shared with TRBD2. The CDR3 length is 15 residues. The trim removed 4 bases at V and 5 bases at J, leaving 5 bases unmatched. Per the germline V gene, CDR1 is LNHDA and CDR2 is SQIVND (reference sequence). This CDR3 reads CASSTGLAGVNEQYF. The CDR3 bases that were read are TGTGCCAGTAGTACCGGACTAGCGGGAGTCAACGAG.